Shown below are 10 T cell receptor delta chains from a single sample sequenced in a study of gamma-delta T cells after stem cell transplantation. TCRdb re-processed the RT-PCR reads via CATT. The data show over 2,000 delta-chain clones, approximately 3% seen once. The specimen was gamma-delta T cells. The origin of the receptors is a human donor. It is not recorded whose cells these are; they may come from a transplant donor.

By frequency in the sample, this clone is large (0.1 to 1%). V is TRDV2 and J is TRDJ1; TRDD3 aligns across 13 bases. The J segment lost 0 bases and the V segment lost 3 bases, leaving 9 bases of the junction unmatched. The CDR3 extends over 18 amino acids. Per germline, CDR1 GEAIGNYY and CDR2 EKD. Written as DNA, the CDR3 is TGTGCCTGTGACCACGTACTGGGGGATACGCGTAACACCGATAAACTCATCTTT. Protein product: CACDHVLGDTRNTDKLIF.

Concerning this clone itself: A much larger clone lies a single base off, so this may be a read error. Different DNA sequences within this sample yield the same CDR3. The chain carries TRDV2 and TRDJ1, with 7 bases fitting TRDD3. The V gene end was trimmed by 3 bases and the J gene end by 3 bases; junction bases not matched to a gene: 15. The CDR3 covers 17 residues. CDR1 is GEAIGNYY, CDR2 EKD, per germline. In nucleotides, the CDR3 is TGTGCCTGTGACTTCGTTCTGGGGGTCAACGAGGCCGATAAACTCATCTTT. Encoded protein: CACDFVLGVNEADKLIF.

This clone came up a few times. This sequence may be a read error, since a much larger clone differs from it by one base. The genes are TRDV2 and TRDJ1; 8 bases map to TRDD3. The CDR3 has 16 amino acids. Germline values: CDR1 GEAIGNYY, CDR2 EKD. The chain's CDR3 is CACGTLLGGHTDKLIF. The CDR3 coding sequence is TGTGCCTGTGGCACCCTACTGGGGGGACACACCGATAAACTCATCTTT.

The V and J genes are TRDV2 and TRDJ1; 9 nucleotides match TRDD3. Germline assignment: CDR1 GEAIGNYY and CDR2 EKD. The junction had 14 bases not matched to a gene; V was cut back by 4 bases and J by 0 bases. The CDR3 has 18 amino acids. CDR3: CACEALRVGDKYTDKLIF. Here the CDR3 DNA reads TGTGCCTGTGAAGCCCTCAGAGTGGGGGATAAATACACCGATAAACTCATCTTT.

A note on this clone: This sequence may be a read error, since a much larger clone differs from it by one base. This sample also contains other DNA sequences that code for the same CDR3. The V call is TRDV2, the J call TRDJ3; no clear D gene. The germline gives CDR1 GEAIGNYY, CDR2 EKD. The CDR3 loop spans 18 amino acids. The CDR3 DNA follows: TGTGCCTGCGACACCGTGGATTCCGACTCCTGGGACACCCGACAGATGTTTTTC. Amino acid sequence: CACDTVDSDSWDTRQMFF.

The chain couples TRDV1 to TRDJ1; 9 positions agree with TRDD3. Germline assignment: CDR1 TSWWSYY and CDR2 QGS. CDR3 size: 23 residues. V was pared by 3 bases and J by 0 bases, with 26 bases of the junction left unmatched. As DNA, the CDR3 is TGTGCTCTTGGGGACGCTGGCCTTTTCCCCCTTACTGGGGGAGTCTCGTACACCGATAAACTCATCTTT. Encoded protein: CALGDAGLFPLTGGVSYTDKLIF.

This clone is labeled as large (0.1 to 1%). This chain links TRDV2 with TRDJ2; D possibly corresponds to TRDD3 (6 bases). This CDR3 has 19 residues. Germline V gene lookup returns CDR1 GEAIGNYY and CDR2 EKD. V lost 0 bases, J lost 0 bases, and 19 bases lay in between. The CDR3 DNA sequence: TGTGCCTGTGACACCATGGGGGCCACCGCGACATCTTTGACAGCACAACTCTTCTTT. Protein sequence: CACDTMGATATSLTAQLFF.

This clone is deemed medium-sized. The CDR3 region is CACDTGGHPYTDKLIF. CDR3 coding DNA: TGTGCCTGTGACACCGGAGGTCATCCGTACACCGATAAACTCATCTTT. The chain is built from TRDV2 and TRDJ1; D gene ambiguous. The length of the CDR3 is 16 residues. The germline V gene has CDR1 GEAIGNYY and CDR2 EKD. V lost 0 bases and J 0 bases, leaving 13 bases between the germline ends.

This clone is labeled as medium-sized. The rearrangement links TRDV2 to TRDJ1; TRDD3 matches at 7 bases. The V and J ends lost 4 bases and 0 bases, in that order; junction bases with no gene match: 7. The CDR3 length is 15 residues. Germline assignment: CDR1 GEAIGNYY and CDR2 EKD. CDR3: CACEGMGGYTDKLIF. The CDR3 DNA sequence: TGTGCCTGTGAGGGGATGGGGGGATACACCGATAAACTCATCTTT.

To note about this clone: The amino acid sequence in TCRdb belongs to a much larger clone and departs from this DNA's translation at residue 5, likely a sequencing read error; the sequence shown is translated from the DNA. This chain links TRDV1 with TRDJ1; D is unresolved. The germline CDR1 and CDR2 sequences are TSWWSYY and QGS. The CDR3 sequence is 22 residues long. V was trimmed by 4 bases and J by 0 bases, leaving 33 bases between them. In DNA, the CDR3 is TGTGCTCTTGGGGGCTTACGGCTGGTTTGGTTTGACACTCCCGACTACACCGATAAACTCATCTTT. Encoded protein: CALGGLRLVWFDTPDYTDKLIF.